This T cell receptor (beta chain) derives from a study of blood T cell repertoires in COVID-19. Study-wide background: PBMCs, B-cell-depleted T cells, or T cells provided the cDNA or gDNA that made up the material.

The data were produced by immunoSEQ multiplex PCR, yet TCRdb's version contains in-frame clones alone and is incomplete. The table lists 490,000 or so clones, approximately 90% of them singletons. In assigning cohorts, the study relied on participant-reported clinical history. Two negative PCRs, clearance, or symptom resolution had been documented for recovered Cohort 3 donors. The TCR comes from a woman in her sixties or seventies who had recovered from COVID-19. The specimen sequenced was PBMCs or T cells enriched from blood (not recorded which).

This CDR3 is CASSRGNTQYF. The CDR3 coding sequence is TGTGCCAGTAGTCGGGGAAATACGCAGTATTTT. The rearrangement uses TRBV19 and TRBJ2-3; the D gene is possibly TRBD2 (5 bases). The V end lost 5 bases, the J end lost 7 bases, and 7 bases lay between the germline ends. From germline, CDR1 is LNHDA and CDR2 SQIVND (reference sequence). The CDR3 loop spans 11 amino acids.